The rows below give T cell receptor beta chains drawn from one sample of a study of cytomegalovirus exposure and HLA in healthy donors. Sequencing was performed with immunoSEQ multiplex PCR; in TCRdb, only in-frame clones are kept and a portion is missing. The table has about 98,000 clones, around 90% seen once. Sequenced input: PBMCs. The receptor set was obtained from a woman aged 25-40 years in good health and CMV-seronegative. Both conserved end residues are part of each CDR3. Each record gives: CDR3 protein, clone size, V gene. Not every row has a clone size; where given, it reads once, few, many or a size class.

CDR3: CASRSLPNTDTQYF
size: NA
V: TRBV5-1

CDR3: CASSLPRARTDTQYF
size: once
V: TRBV7-9

CDR3: CASSPIDGTDTQYF
size: NA
V: TRBV18

CDR3: CASSSTGGTEAFF
size: NA
V: TRBV5-1

CDR3: CASSLDSRGNQPQHF
size: NA
V: TRBV7-2

CDR3: CAISDPGLAGTGELFF
size: NA
V: TRBV10-3

CDR3: CASSEWRVPGELFF
size: NA
V: TRBV25-1

CDR3: CASKRGGLPNEKLFF
size: NA
V: TRBV5-1

CDR3: CASSLPPGLAGVQAYNEQFF
size: NA
V: TRBV5-1

CDR3: CASSGQGGPSYEQYF
size: NA
V: TRBV5-6

CDR3: CASRETGVSSEAFF
size: NA
V: TRBV7-2

CDR3: CASKARTGGGDQPQHF
size: NA
V: TRBV2

CDR3: CASSNPARQMIVVVENTEAFF
size: NA
V: TRBV19

CDR3: CASSLAAGTGVGSSYEQYF
size: NA
V: TRBV27

CDR3: CASRLTARDRGLYEQYF
size: NA
V: TRBV11-2

CDR3: CASGLGVGGNTEAFF
size: NA
V: TRBV12-5

CDR3: CSGAGLADYNEQFF
size: NA
V: TRBV29-1

CDR3: CASSQARGPNEQYF
size: NA
V: TRBV4-2

CDR3: CASTPDRGLGDTQYF
size: NA
V: TRBV27

CDR3: CASSFSLGSTGELFF
size: NA
V: TRBV27